This is a list of T cell receptor beta chains from one sample in a study of T-cell memory formation after mild COVID-19. MiXCR, run by TCRdb on the 5' RACE reads, gives a single entry per CDR3 protein. In the table there are 260,000 or so distinct CDR3 sequences, over 15% of which are singletons. The sequenced material came from PBMCs or a T cell subset sorted from them (not recorded which). These receptors originate from a man between 18 and 35 years old who had mild COVID-19 (a few samples of this study predate the infection). Cell type and time point are not known. Both conserved end residues are part of each CDR3. Each record gives: clone size, V gene, D gene, J gene, CDR3 DNA, CDR3 protein. A D gene is named only where the DNA matches it firmly. A clone size is listed for some rows: how often the clone was seen (once, few, many), or a class if it is expanded.

>few|TRBV24-1|TRBD1|TRBJ1-2
TGTGCCACCAGTGAATACAGGGGGCAAGGCTACACCTTC
CATSEYRGQGYTF
>NA|TRBV24-1|NA|TRBJ1-5
TGTGCCACCAGTGATCGCGACGGTTTAGATCAGCCCCAGCATTTT
CATSDRDGLDQPQHF
>NA|TRBV11-2|NA|TRBJ2-3
TGTGCCAGCAGCTTAGGAGGCGGTGTCACAGATACGCAGTATTTT
CASSLGGGVTDTQYF
>NA|TRBV12-3/TRBV12-4|NA|TRBJ2-7
TGTGCCAGCAGGTGGGGGGTCCACGAGCAGTACTTC
CASRWGVHEQYF
>NA|TRBV11-2|NA|TRBJ1-1
TGTGCCACTAGGGACGGCACTGAAGCTTTCTTT
CATRDGTEAFF
>few|TRBV5-1|NA|TRBJ1-1
TGCGCCAGCAGCCTGGAGGGTAGGGACACTGAAGCTTTCTTT
CASSLEGRDTEAFF
>NA|TRBV11-3|NA|TRBJ1-1
TGTGCCAGCAGCTTTGGTACAGACATGAACACTGAAGCTTTCTTT
CASSFGTDMNTEAFF
>few|TRBV7-2|NA|TRBJ2-2
TGTGCCAGCAGCTTAGGCCCCCGAGGGGCCGGGGAGCTGTTTTTT
CASSLGPRGAGELFF
>few|TRBV11-3|TRBD2|TRBJ2-5
TGTGCCAGCAGCTTAGGTCCTGGGACTAGCGGGGGGCCGCGGGAGACCCAGTACTTC
CASSLGPGTSGGPRETQYF
>few|TRBV6-1|NA|TRBJ1-1
TGTGCCAGCAGGGGAGGACAGTCGGAGGTGGCTTTCTTT
CASRGGQSEVAFF
>few|TRBV5-5|NA|TRBJ1-6
TGTGCCAGCAGCTACCAGGATAATTCACCCCTCCACTTT
CASSYQDNSPLHF
>many|TRBV6-5|NA|TRBJ1-6
TGTGCCAGCAGCCAGTACACAGGGAGATCTTCACCCCTCCACTTT
CASSQYTGRSSPLHF
>NA|TRBV2|NA|TRBJ1-1
TGTGCCAGCAGTGAAGCGCTAGGGGGCACTGAAGCTTTCTTT
CASSEALGGTEAFF
>NA|TRBV5-4|NA|TRBJ2-5
TGTGCCAGCAGCTTCGGGGACATCCAAGAGACCCAGTACTTC
CASSFGDIQETQYF
>few|TRBV6-2/TRBV6-3|NA|TRBJ2-3
TGTGCCAGCAGTTACCGATTCGGGGATACGCAGTATTTT
CASSYRFGDTQYF